This TCR beta chain appears in the sequencing data of a study of control samples from healthy donors and cancer patients. Germline CDR1 KGHSH, CDR2 LQKENI. The CDR3 has 14 amino acids. V lost 5 bases to trimming and J lost 7 bases; unmatched junction nucleotides: 6. Profiling relied on immunoSEQ multiplex PCR, and the TCRdb table lists in-frame clones only, not all of them. This sample yields about 42,000 clones, of which 83% are seen a single time; over 45% belongs to the top ten. V and J are TRBV18 and TRBJ2-7, with 12 nucleotides matching TRBD1. The specimen sequenced was blood. The receptor comes from a man aged 60 to 69 in good health. Here the CDR3 DNA reads TGTGCCAGCTCAACCGGGACAGGGGGCTGGGAGCAGTACTTC. It is translated as CASSTGTGGWEQYF.